Presented here are 9 T cell receptor beta chains from one specimen sequenced in a study of Graves' ophthalmopathy and Graves' hyperthyroidism. Investigators amplified TCR beta CDR3 regions from RNA transcripts. A first-round RT-PCR used HTBI primers, followed by a second-round multiplex PCR. One entry per CDR3 protein, called by TCRdb with MiXCR from the multiplex PCR reads. Among approximately 640,000 distinct CDR3 sequences listed, about two fifths were seen once. The material sequenced was peripheral blood. These receptors all stem from an adult man with Graves' ophthalmopathy.

Regarding this clonotype: A read error may be the cause here, since a much bigger clone is one base away. This chain connects TRBV19 to TRBJ2-7, with D possibly TRBD1 on 5 matching bases. Germline V gives CDR1 LNHDA, CDR2 SQIVND (reference sequence). This CDR3 region has 13 residues. The CDR3 spells CAGSMQGEHEQYF. CDR3 bases: TGTGCCGGTAGTATGCAAGGGGAACACGAGCAGTACTTC.

This clonotype has only a few counts. V is TRBV4-2 and J is TRBJ2-7, with 7 bases fitting TRBD2. V gave up 0 bases and J gave up 5 bases; unmatched junction bases: 7. The CDR3 extends over 15 amino acids. CDR1 is LGHNA and CDR2 is YNFKEQ in the germline V gene. This CDR3 reads CASSQELAGVNEQYF. The CDR3 DNA reads as TGTGCCAGCAGCCAAGAGCTGGCGGGAGTCAACGAGCAGTACTTC.

In regard to this clonotype: A clone one base away is much larger, so this may be a read error. The gene calls are TRBV6-5 and TRBJ1-5; D gene unclear. Germline-derived CDR1 and CDR2 are MNHEY and SVGAGI. Trimming took 4 bases from V and 3 from J, leaving 7 bases between them. The CDR3 sequence is 13 residues long. The CDR3, as DNA: TGTGCCAGCAGTTCCCAGAACAATCAGCCCCAGCATTTT. Translation gives CASSSQNNQPQHF.

The rearrangement joins TRBV5-1 to TRBJ1-6; no clear D gene. V lost 5 bases and J lost 5, with 14 bases in between. The CDR3 length is 15 residues. The germline CDR1 and CDR2 sequences are SGHRS and YFSETQ. This CDR3 is CASRLRSENNSPLHF. DNA of the CDR3: TGCGCCAGCAGGCTGCGGTCAGAAAATAATTCACCCCTCCACTTT.

V gene TRBV7-2 combines with J gene TRBJ2-5; TRBD1 matches 11 bases. This CDR3 is 15 amino acids long. V dropped 5 bases and J dropped 5; count of bases not matched to a gene: 7. Germline lookup yields CDR1 SGHTA and CDR2 FQGNSA. In DNA, the CDR3 is TGTGCCAGCAGCATGGGACAGGGGGTAAGGGAGACCCAGTACTTC. Translation: CASSMGQGVRETQYF.

The chain links TRBV5-4 to TRBJ1-2, with D perhaps matching TRBD1 (6 bases). Trimming cost V 4 bases and J 5 bases, with 12 bases left between them. The CDR3 covers 13 residues. CDR1 is SGHNT and CDR2 is YYREEE in the germline V gene (reference sequence). CDR3 sequence (DNA): TGTGCCAGCAGCGACGGACAGCGTTATGGCTACACCTTC. Amino acid sequence: CASSDGQRYGYTF.

Many counts were recorded for this clonotype. The CDR3 coding sequence is TGTGCCACCAGCAGAGTTTGGGGGACAGATGATCAGCCCCAGCATTTT. Protein: CATSRVWGTDDQPQHF. V gene TRBV15 combines with J gene TRBJ1-5, with TRBD1 matching over 7 bases. Germline V gives CDR1 LNHNV, CDR2 YYDKDF (reference sequence). The CDR3 is 16 amino acids. Germline trimming cut 1 base from V and 5 bases from J; bases unmatched to any gene: 8.

This clonotype was seen ten or more times. This chain joins TRBV6-5 and TRBJ2-6; no definite D call. The germline gives CDR1 MNHEY, CDR2 SVGAGI. Between the trimmed V and J ends, which lost 4 bases and 0 bases, there was a span of 4 bases. This CDR3 spans 14 amino acids. This CDR3 is CASSSISGANVLTF. The CDR3 region has the DNA TGTGCCAGCAGTTCGATCTCTGGGGCCAACGTCCTGACTTTC.

This clonotype was picked up a small number of times. The chain links TRBV29-1 to TRBJ2-7, with 7 bases identical to TRBD1. Germline CDR1 and CDR2: SQVTM and ANQGSEA. Trimming cost V 7 bases and J 2 bases; bases outside gene matches: 5. The CDR3 length is 12 residues. CDR3 DNA: TGCAGCGGGCGACAGGGTCCCTACGAGCAGTACTTC. Its translation is CSGRQGPYEQYF.